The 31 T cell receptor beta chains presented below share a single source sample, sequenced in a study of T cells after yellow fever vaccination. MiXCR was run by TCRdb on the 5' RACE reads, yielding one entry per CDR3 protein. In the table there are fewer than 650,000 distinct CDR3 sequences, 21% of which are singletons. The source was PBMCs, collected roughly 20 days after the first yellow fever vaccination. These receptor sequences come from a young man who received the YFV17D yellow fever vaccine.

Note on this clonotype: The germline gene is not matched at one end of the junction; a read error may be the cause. The CDR3 DNA reads as TGCAGTGCTAGACATTCAGGGGGCGCCTATGGCTTCACCTTC. It codes for CSARHSGGAYGFTF. V gene TRBV20-1 combines with J gene TRBJ1-2, with 8 nucleotides matching TRBD1. Germline CDR1 is DFQATT and CDR2 is SNEGSKA (reference sequence). CDR3 length: 14 amino acids.

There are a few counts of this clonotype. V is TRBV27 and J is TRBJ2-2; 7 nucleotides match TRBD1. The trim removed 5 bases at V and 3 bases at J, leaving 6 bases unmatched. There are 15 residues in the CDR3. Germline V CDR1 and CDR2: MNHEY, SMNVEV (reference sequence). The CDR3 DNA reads TGTGCCAGCAGTCTAAGGGGGCTGGACACCGGGGAGCTGTTTTTT. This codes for CASSLRGLDTGELFF.

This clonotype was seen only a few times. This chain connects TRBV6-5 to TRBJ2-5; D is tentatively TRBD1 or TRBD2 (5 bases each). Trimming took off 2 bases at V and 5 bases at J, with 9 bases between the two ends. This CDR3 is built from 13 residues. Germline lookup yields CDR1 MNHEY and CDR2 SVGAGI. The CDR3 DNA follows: TGTGCCAGCAGTTACCAGGGCGGGGAGACCCAGTACTTC. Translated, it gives CASSYQGGETQYF.

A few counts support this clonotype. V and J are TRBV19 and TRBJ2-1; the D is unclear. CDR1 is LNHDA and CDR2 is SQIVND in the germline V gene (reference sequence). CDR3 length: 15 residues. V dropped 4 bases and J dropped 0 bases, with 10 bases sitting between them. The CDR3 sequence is CASSTTPSSYNEQFF. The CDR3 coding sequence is TGTGCCAGTAGTACCACTCCGAGCTCCTACAATGAGCAGTTCTTC. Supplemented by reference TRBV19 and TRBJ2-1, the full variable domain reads DGGITQSPKYLFRKEGQNVTLSCEQNLNHDAMYWYRQDPGQGLRLIYYSQIVNDFQKGDIAEGYSVSREKKESFPLTVTSAQKNPTAFYLCASSTTPSSYNEQFFGPGTRLTVL.

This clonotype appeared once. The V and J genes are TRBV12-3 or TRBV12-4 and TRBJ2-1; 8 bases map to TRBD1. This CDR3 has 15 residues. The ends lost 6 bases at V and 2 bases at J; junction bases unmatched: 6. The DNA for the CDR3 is TGTGCCAGCAGCAGGGGACAGGCTACCTACAATGAGCAGTTCTTC. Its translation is CASSRGQATYNEQFF.

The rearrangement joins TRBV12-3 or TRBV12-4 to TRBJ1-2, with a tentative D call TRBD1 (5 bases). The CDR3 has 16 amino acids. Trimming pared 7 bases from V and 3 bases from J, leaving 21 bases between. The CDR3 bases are TGTGCCAGCATAGGAGTTTCGGGGGGTCAATACTATGGCTACACCTTC. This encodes CASIGVSGGQYYGYTF.

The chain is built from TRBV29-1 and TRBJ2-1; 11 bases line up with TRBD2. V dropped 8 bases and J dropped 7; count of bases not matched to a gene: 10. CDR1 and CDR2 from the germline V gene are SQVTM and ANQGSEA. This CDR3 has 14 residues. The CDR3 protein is CSPQLAGEHNEQFF. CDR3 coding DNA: TGCAGCCCCCAACTAGCGGGGGAACATAATGAGCAGTTCTTC.

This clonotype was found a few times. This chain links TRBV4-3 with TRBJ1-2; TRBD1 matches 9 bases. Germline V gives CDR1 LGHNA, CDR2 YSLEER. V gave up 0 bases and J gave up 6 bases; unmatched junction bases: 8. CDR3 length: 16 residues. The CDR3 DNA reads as TGCGCCAGCAGCCAAGATCTCCGGACAGGGGAAAATGGCTACACCTTC. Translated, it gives CASSQDLRTGENGYTF.

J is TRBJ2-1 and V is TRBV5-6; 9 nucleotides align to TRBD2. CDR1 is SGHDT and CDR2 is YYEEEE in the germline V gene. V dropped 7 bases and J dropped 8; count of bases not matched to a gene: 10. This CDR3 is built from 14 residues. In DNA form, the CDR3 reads TGTGCCAGCCTAGCGGGAAATCTTCCGGATGAGCAGTTCTTC. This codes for CASLAGNLPDEQFF. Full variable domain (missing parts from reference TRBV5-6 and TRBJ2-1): DAGVTQSPTHLIKTRGQQVTLRCSPKSGHDTVSWYQQALGQGPQFIFQYYEEEERQRGNFPDRFSGHQFPNYSSELNVNALLLGDSALYLCASLAGNLPDEQFFGPGTRLTVL.

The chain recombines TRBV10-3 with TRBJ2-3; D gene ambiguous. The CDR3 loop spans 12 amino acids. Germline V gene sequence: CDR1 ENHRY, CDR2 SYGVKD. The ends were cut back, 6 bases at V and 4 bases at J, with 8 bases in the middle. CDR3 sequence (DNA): TGTGCCATCAGGGGAACGCCAGATACGCAGTATTTT. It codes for CAIRGTPDTQYF.

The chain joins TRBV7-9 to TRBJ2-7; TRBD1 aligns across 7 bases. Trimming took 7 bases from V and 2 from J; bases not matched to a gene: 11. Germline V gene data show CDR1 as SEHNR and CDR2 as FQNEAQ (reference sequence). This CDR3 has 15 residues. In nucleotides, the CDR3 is TGTGCCAGCACTGACCGACAGGGTCGAGCCTACGAGCAGTACTTC. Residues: CASTDRQGRAYEQYF.

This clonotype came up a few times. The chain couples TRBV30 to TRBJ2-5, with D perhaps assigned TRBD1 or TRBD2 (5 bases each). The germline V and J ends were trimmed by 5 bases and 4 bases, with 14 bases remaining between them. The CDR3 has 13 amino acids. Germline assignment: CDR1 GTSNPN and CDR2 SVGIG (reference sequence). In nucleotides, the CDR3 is TGTGCCTGGGACATGGGGGTGAGAGAGACCCAGTACTTC. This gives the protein CAWDMGVRETQYF.

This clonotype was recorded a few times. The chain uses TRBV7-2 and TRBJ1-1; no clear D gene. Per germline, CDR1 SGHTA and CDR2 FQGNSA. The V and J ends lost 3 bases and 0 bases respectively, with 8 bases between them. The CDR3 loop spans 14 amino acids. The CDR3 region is CASSFLVVNTEAFF. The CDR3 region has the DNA TGTGCCAGCAGCTTCCTAGTAGTGAACACTGAAGCTTTCTTT.

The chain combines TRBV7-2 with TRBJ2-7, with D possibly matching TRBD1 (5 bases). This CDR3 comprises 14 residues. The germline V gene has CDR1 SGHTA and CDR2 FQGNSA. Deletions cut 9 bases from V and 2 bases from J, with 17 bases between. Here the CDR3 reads CASKMQGLTYEQYF. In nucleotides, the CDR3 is TGTGCCAGTAAGATGCAGGGTTTAACCTACGAGCAGTACTTC. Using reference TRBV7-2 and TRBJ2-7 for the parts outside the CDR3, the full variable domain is GAGVSQSPSNKVTEKGKDVELRCDPISGHTALYWYRQSLGQGLEFLIYFQGNSAPDKSGLPSDRFSAERTGGSVSTLTIQRTQQEDSAVYLCASKMQGLTYEQYFGPGTRLTVT.

The CDR3: CASSLFSQGGGEQFF. CDR3 DNA sequence: TGTGCCAGCAGTTTATTTTCTCAGGGGGGGGGTGAGCAGTTCTTC. The V and J genes are TRBV28 and TRBJ2-1; D might be TRBD1 or TRBD2, each matching 7 bases. V was clipped by 1 base and J by 9 bases, with 16 bases between them. Germline V gene data show CDR1 as MDHEN and CDR2 as SYDVKM. This CDR3 is 15 amino acids long.

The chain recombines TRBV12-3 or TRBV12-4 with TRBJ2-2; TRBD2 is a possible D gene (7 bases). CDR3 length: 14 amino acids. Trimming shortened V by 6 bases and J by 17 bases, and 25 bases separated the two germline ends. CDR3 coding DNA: TGTGCCAGCAGCCAACTAGGGAACACCGGGGGGCTTTTTTTT. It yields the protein CASSQLGNTGGLFF.

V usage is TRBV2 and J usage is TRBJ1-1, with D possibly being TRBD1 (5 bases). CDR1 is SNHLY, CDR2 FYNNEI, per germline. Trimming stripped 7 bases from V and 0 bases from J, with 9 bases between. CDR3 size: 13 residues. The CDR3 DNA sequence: TGTGCCAGCATGGGAGGGGTGAACACTGAAGCTTTCTTT. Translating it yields CASMGGVNTEAFF.

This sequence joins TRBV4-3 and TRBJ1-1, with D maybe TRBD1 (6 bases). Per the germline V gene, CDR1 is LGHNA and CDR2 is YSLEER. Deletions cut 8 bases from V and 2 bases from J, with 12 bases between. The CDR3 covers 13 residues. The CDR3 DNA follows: TGCGCCAGCCGGCGGACAGTAAACACTGAAGCTTTCTTT. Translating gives CASRRTVNTEAFF.

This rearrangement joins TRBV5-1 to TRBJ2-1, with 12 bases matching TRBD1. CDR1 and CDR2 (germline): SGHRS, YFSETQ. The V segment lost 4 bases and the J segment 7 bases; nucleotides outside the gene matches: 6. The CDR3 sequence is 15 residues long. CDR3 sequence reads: CASSDRDRGLNEQFF. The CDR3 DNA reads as TGCGCCAGCAGCGACCGGGACAGGGGGCTGAATGAGCAGTTCTTC.

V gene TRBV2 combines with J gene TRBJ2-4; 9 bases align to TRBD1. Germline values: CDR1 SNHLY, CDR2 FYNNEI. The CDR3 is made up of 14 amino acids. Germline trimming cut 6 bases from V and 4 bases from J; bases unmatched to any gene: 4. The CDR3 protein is CASRAGTGKNIQYF. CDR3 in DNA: TGTGCCAGCAGAGCCGGGACAGGGAAAAACATTCAGTACTTC. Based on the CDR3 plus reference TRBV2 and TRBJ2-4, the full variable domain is EPEVTQTPSHQVTQMGQEVILRCVPISNHLYFYWYRQILGQKVEFLVSFYNNEISEKSEIFDDQFSVERPDGSNFTLKIRSTKLEDSAMYFCASRAGTGKNIQYFGAGTRLSVL.

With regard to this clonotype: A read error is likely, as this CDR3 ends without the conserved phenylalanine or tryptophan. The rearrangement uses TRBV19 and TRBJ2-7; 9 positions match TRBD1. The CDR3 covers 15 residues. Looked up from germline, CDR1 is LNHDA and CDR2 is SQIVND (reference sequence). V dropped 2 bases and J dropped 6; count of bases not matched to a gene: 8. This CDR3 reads CASSIFGTGLSEQYL. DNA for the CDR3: TGTGCCAGTAGTATATTCGGGACAGGGCTATCCGAGCAGTACTTA.

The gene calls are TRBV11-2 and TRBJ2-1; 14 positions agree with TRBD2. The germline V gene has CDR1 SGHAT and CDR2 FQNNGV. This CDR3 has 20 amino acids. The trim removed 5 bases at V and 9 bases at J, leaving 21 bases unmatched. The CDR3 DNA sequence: TGTGCCAGCAGCCCGGGACTAGCGGGGGTCTTGGCAACCCCGATGAGTGAGCAGTTCTTC. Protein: CASSPGLAGVLATPMSEQFF.

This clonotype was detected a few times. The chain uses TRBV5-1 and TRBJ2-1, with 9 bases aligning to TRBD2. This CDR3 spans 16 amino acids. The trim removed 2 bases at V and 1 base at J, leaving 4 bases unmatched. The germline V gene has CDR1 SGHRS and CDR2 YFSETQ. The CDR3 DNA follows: TGCGCCAGCAGCTTTAGCGGGGGCCTTTCCTACAATGAGCAGTTCTTC. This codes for CASSFSGGLSYNEQFF.

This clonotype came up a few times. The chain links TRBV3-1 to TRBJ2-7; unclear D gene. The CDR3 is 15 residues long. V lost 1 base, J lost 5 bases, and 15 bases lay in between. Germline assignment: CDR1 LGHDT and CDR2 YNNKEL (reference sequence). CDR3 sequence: CASSQGVRFVNEQYF. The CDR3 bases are TGTGCCAGCAGCCAAGGGGTACGGTTTGTTAACGAGCAGTACTTC.

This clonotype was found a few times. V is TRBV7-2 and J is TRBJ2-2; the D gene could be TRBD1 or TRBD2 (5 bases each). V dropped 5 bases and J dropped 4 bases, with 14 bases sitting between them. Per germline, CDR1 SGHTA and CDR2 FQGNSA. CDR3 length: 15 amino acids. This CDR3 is CASSQRGVGTGELFF. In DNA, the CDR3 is TGTGCCAGCAGCCAACGAGGGGTGGGCACCGGGGAGCTGTTTTTT. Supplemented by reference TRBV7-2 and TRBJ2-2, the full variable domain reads GAGVSQSPSNKVTEKGKDVELRCDPISGHTALYWYRQSLGQGLEFLIYFQGNSAPDKSGLPSDRFSAERTGGSVSTLTIQRTQQEDSAVYLCASSQRGVGTGELFFGEGSRLTVL.

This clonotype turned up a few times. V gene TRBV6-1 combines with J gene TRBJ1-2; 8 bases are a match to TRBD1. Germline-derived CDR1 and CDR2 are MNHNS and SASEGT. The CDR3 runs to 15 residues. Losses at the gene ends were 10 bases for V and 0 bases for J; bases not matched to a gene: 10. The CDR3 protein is CATTDRDRTNYGYTF. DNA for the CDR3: TGTGCCACTACTGACCGGGACAGGACTAACTATGGCTACACCTTC.

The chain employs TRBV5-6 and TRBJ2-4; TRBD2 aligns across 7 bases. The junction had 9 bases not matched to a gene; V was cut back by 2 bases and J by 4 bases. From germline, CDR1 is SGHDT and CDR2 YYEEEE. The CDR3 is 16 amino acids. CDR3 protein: CASSFDLIAGKNIQYF. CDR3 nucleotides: TGTGCCAGCAGCTTCGATCTTATAGCGGGTAAAAACATTCAGTACTTC.

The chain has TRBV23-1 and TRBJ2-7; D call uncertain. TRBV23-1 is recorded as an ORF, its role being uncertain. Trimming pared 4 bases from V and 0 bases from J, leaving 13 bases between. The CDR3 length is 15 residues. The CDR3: CASSLHRTVSYEQYV. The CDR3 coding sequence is TGCGCCAGCAGTCTCCATAGAACAGTCTCCTACGAGCAGTACGTC.

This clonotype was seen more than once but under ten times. The DNA of the CDR3 is TGCGCCAGCAGCGTTGAAGGACAGGGGATCACTGAAGCTTTCTTT. It yields the protein CASSVEGQGITEAFF. The genes are TRBV5-1 and TRBJ1-1; 9 nucleotides line up with TRBD1. V was pared by 4 bases and J by 4 bases, with 8 bases of the junction left unmatched. The germline V gene encodes CDR1 SGHRS and CDR2 YFSETQ. The CDR3 runs 15 residues.

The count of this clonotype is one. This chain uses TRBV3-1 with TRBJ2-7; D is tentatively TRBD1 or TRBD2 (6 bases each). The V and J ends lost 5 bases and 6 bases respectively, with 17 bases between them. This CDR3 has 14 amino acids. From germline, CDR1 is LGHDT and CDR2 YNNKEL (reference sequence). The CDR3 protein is CASSRDNWGLEQYF. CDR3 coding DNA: TGTGCCAGCAGCAGGGACAATTGGGGACTCGAGCAGTACTTC.

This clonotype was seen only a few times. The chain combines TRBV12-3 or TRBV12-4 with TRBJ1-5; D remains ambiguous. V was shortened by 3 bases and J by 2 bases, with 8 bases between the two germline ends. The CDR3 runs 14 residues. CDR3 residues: CASSFSGGNQPQHF. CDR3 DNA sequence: TGTGCCAGCAGTTTCTCCGGGGGCAATCAGCCCCAGCATTTT.